This T cell receptor (beta chain) was profiled in a study of Ad26.COV2.S vaccination and SARS-CoV-2 variants. Study at large: Doses of Ad26.COV2.S were injected into muscle once or twice, 56 days apart.

Germline V lookup: CDR1 LGHNA, CDR2 YSLEER. Trimming removed 0 bases from V and 2 bases from J, with 13 bases in between. The CDR3 contains 16 residues. TCRdb's table, derived via immunoSEQ multiplex PCR, lists solely in-frame clones and lacks some. The sample lists 330,000 or so clones; roughly nine tenths were seen once. Of note for this clone: The antigen is unknown.

As for treatment: around 19 received Ad26.COV2.S at low or high dose, single or two shots; several received placebo; per-sample allocation not given. Material that was analyzed had been drawn on day 63 after the first vaccine or placebo injection. The individual, an adult aged 18-55 years, was a donor in Boston. Study results and caveats: Analyses that measured TCR breadth and depth may have underestimated total T cell responses.

Sequencing used peripheral blood, obtained in a trial of Ad26.COV2.S vaccine versus placebo. The rearrangement uses TRBV4-3 and TRBJ1-1, with D hard to call. This clonotype originated in a person between 18 and 60 years old who received the Ad26.COV2.S COVID-19 vaccine or a placebo. The CDR3 nucleotides are TGCGCCAGCAGCCAAGAGACGGACCGCGGAAACACTGAAGCTTTCTTT. It encodes CASSQETDRGNTEAFF.